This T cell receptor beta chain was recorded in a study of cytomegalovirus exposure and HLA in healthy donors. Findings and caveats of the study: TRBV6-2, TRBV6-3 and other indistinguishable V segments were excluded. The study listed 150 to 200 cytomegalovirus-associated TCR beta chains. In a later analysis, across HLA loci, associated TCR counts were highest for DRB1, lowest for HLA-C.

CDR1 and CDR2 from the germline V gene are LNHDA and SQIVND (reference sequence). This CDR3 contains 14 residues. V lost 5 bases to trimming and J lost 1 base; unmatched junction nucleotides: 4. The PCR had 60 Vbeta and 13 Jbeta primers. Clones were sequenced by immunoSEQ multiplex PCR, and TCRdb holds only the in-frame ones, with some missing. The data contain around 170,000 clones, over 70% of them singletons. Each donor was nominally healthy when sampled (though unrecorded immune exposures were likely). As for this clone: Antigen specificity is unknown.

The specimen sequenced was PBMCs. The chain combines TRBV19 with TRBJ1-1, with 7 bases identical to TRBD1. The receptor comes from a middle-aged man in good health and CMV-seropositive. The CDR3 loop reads CASSYGTANTEAFF. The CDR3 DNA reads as TGTGCCAGTAGTTACGGGACAGCGAACACTGAAGCTTTCTTT.